This T cell receptor beta chain was sequenced during a study of T-cell reconstitution after alpha-beta-depleted transplantation in children (dated by TCRdb to 2016 to 2017). Concerning the study at large: T-cell immune reconstitution after TCRalphabeta/CD19-depleted allogeneic hematopoietic cell transplantation in children was quantitatively tracked in the study by means of TCR repertoire profiling.

In the germline V gene, CDR1 corresponds to SGHRS and CDR2 to YFSETQ. V sheds 0 bases and J sheds 3 bases, leaving 9 bases between their ends. The CDR3 numbers 14 residues from cysteine through phenylalanine. The DNA shown is the 42-base CDR3, in frame from base 1. This clonotype was seen many times. Which antigen it targets is not known. No much larger clone exists at a distance of one base, and base qualities are not known. Library method: PCR. Sequencing relied on an Illumina HiSeq 2500. TCR libraries were prepared with molecular barcoding, using unique molecular identifiers to normalize TCRbeta repertoire quantification. TCRdb trimmed the raw reads at Q25, called clones with MiXCR and kept productive beta chains. Identical CDR3 protein sequences are pooled into one entry, listed with their most common genes and DNA. Counted in this sample were hundreds of thousands of distinct CDR3 sequences; around a sixth of them appeared once. Of the sample, approximately 1% is held by the ten largest clones.

The sequencing here drew on PBMCs from the stem cell graft donor, taken from the stem cell graft. The source is a human donor who donated a stem cell graft to a child with acute myeloid leukemia. This sequence uses TRBV5-1 and TRBJ1-1; a weak D assignment points to TRBD1 (5 bases agree). The CDR3 region reads CASSLVTGDTEAFF. In nucleotide form, the sequence is TGCGCCAGCAGCTTGGTCACGGGGGACACTGAAGCTTTCTTT.